The clone carrying this T cell receptor (beta chain) was counted at least ten times. Its matching antigen is unknown. RNA transcripts provided the source from which TCR beta CDR3 regions were amplified. An initial round of RT-PCR targeting the TCR CDR3 relied on the HTBI primer set. TCRdb reprocessed the multiplex PCR reads via MiXCR and lists one record per CDR3 protein. The sample has about 350,000 distinct CDR3 sequences, about 18% seen once; the top ten hold around 3.6%. The entry originates in a study of T cells in Graves' hyperthyroidism and ophthalmopathy. Findings of the study overall: A 13 V-J model separated ophthalmopathy from stable hyperthyroidism.

CDR3 length: 11 residues. Germline V gene data show CDR1 as MDHEN and CDR2 as SYDVKM. V was trimmed by 5 bases and J by 7 bases, leaving 8 bases between them. The chain links TRBV28 to TRBJ1-1; D is unclear. The sequencing input was blood. This TCR came from a woman under 30 with Graves' hyperthyroidism. The CDR3 protein is CASSLQDEAFF. CDR3 DNA: TGTGCCAGCAGTCTCCAGGATGAAGCTTTCTTT.